The 15 T cell receptor delta chains presented below share a single source sample, sequenced in a study of γδ T cells in repeated Plasmodium falciparum infection (dated by TCRdb to the early 2020s). Vgamma9/Vdelta2+ and Vdelta2-negative gammadelta T cell populations were flow-sorted from peripheral blood mononuclear cells for bulk TCR repertoire analysis. Library prep was done by multiplex PCR. For sequencing, an Illumina MiSeq was employed. TCRdb recomputed clones from the public reads with CATT; identical DNA rows were then combined. Counted in this sample were approximately 90,000 delta-chain clones; 0.85% to 1% of them appeared once. Jointly, the top ten make up 9.6% of the sample. Sequencing used gamma-delta T cells from blood. All receptors come from a pool of human donors (malaria-infected and uninfected, not separated).

This clone has a handful of counts. This is likely an artifact of a read error, given a far larger clone one base away. Other DNA sequences in the same sample also yield this CDR3. With the J gene uncalled, the V gene is TRDV2; TRDD3 was called by the table and not checked on the DNA. Germline loops: CDR1 GEAIGNYY, CDR2 EKD. The CDR3 is 20 residues long. CDR3 sequence reads: CACDTVSEGYGRLYTDKLIF. CDR3 coding DNA: TGTGCCTGTGACACCGTTTCGGAGGGATACGGGCGTTTGTACACCGATAAGCTCATCTTT.

This clone was counted a few times. A read error likely explains why the TCRdb protein, taken from a much larger clone, differs from this DNA's translation at residue 9; the protein shown is translated from the DNA. The gene calls are TRDV1 and TRDJ2; TRDD3 matches at 8 bases. The J gene is not listed in TCRdb, so it was assigned here from a DNA match to germline. CDR3 length: 20 amino acids. The V gene's germline CDR1 is TSWWSYY and CDR2 QGS. V trimming: 4 bases; J trimming: 1 base; junction bases outside the gene matches: 17. CDR3 sequence reads: CALGGHRFRLGGLLTAQLFF. The CDR3 DNA reads TGTGCTCTTGGGGGCCACCGCTTCCGACTGGGGGGCCTTTTGACAGCACAACTCTTCTTT.

This clone has a count of ten or more. Given a far larger clone just one base away, this is likely a sequencing read error. Distinct nucleotide sequences in the sample also encode this CDR3. V usage is TRDV2 and J usage is TRDJ2; 8 nucleotides agree with TRDD3. The CDR3 runs to 20 residues. With 1 base clipped from V and 2 bases from J, the junction kept 17 bases outside the gene matches. Germline loops: CDR1 GEAIGNYY, CDR2 EKD. The CDR3, as DNA: TGTGCCTGTGACACTCTGGGGGAACTCCGCTCGGACGCCTTGACAGCACAACTCTTCTTT. Translation gives CACDTLGELRSDALTAQLFF.

This clone was recorded many times. Additional DNA sequences in this sample encode the identical CDR3. The chain joins TRDV1 to TRDJ1, with 7 positions matching TRDD2. The CDR3 consists of 18 residues. The V gene end was trimmed by 2 bases and the J gene end by 0 bases; junction bases not matched to a gene: 12. Germline loops: CDR1 TSWWSYY, CDR2 QGS. Here the CDR3 reads CALGERLLPRGYTDKLIF. As DNA, the CDR3 is TGTGCTCTTGGGGAAAGGCTACTTCCTAGGGGGTACACCGATAAACTCATCTTT.

Note on this clone: This likely traces to a read error, being one base from a far larger clone. In the same sample, other DNA sequences code for this CDR3. The chain links TRDV1 to TRDJ1; 8 bases agree with TRDD3. As TCRdb names no J gene, one was assigned here on the basis of a DNA match to germline. This CDR3 has 18 amino acids. Unmatched junction bases numbered 11, after V lost 2 bases and J lost 0 bases. Germline V gene data show CDR1 as TSWWSYY and CDR2 as QGS. Here the CDR3 reads CALGESPSSLGDTDKLIF. Written as DNA, the CDR3 is TGTGCTCTTGGGGAATCGCCTAGCTCACTGGGGGACACCGATAAACTCATCTTT.

This clone was counted many times. Other DNA sequences in the sample encode the same CDR3. The rearrangement joins TRDV1 to TRDJ1, with 9 bases lining up with TRDD3. The CDR3 sequence is 21 residues long. Trimming cost V 3 bases and J 5 bases; bases outside gene matches: 25. Per germline, CDR1 TSWWSYY and CDR2 QGS. CDR3 in amino acids: CALGEIFRWRLGDPPKDKLIF. CDR3 bases: TGTGCTCTTGGGGAGATCTTCCGTTGGAGGCTGGGGGATCCTCCAAAGGATAAACTCATCTTT.

This clone was picked up a small number of times. Just one base apart from a much larger clone, this may be a read error. The chain recombines TRDV1 with TRDJ1, with D maybe TRDD2 (6 bases). Because TCRdb records no J gene, it was assigned here through a match of the DNA to germline. V lost 8 bases and J lost 8, with 27 bases in between. The CDR3 has 16 amino acids. In germline, CDR1 is TSWWSYY, CDR2 QGS. The CDR3 sequence: CALRAFPTTLTSKLIF. DNA for the CDR3: TGTGCTCTTAGGGCCTTCCCAACAACCCTCACGTCAAAACTCATCTTT.

A word on this clone: TCRdb's listed protein matches a much larger clone and diverges from this DNA's translation at residue 6, likely through a read error; the protein shown comes from the DNA. V gene TRDV2 combines with J gene TRDJ1, with D perhaps given as TRDD2 or TRDD3 (5 bases each). The J gene comes from matching the DNA to germline here; TCRdb lacks it. Germline V gene lookup returns CDR1 GEAIGNYY and CDR2 EKD. This CDR3 has 25 residues. V lost 3 bases and J lost 0, with 43 bases in between. The CDR3 DNA reads TGTGCCTGTGACTACCTTCGATATACGCGGTCCCCAGAGGTCCGGCCCCTTCAGTACACCGATAAACTCATCTTT. This encodes CACDYLRYTRSPEVRPLQYTDKLIF.

This clone was observed a handful of times. The amino acid sequence in TCRdb belongs to a much larger clone and departs from this DNA's translation at residue 12, likely a sequencing read error; the sequence shown is translated from the DNA. A V gene of TRDV2 was called, but no J gene was assigned; TRDD3 is taken as the D call from the table, unchecked against the DNA. The CDR3 is 14 residues long. The germline gives CDR1 GEAIGNYY, CDR2 EKD. The CDR3 sequence is CACDTGGYRGQPIF. In DNA form, the CDR3 reads TGTGCCTGTGACACCGGGGGATATCGAGGGCAACCCATCTTT.

This clone was observed at least ten times. The protein TCRdb lists belongs to a much larger clone and differs from this DNA's translation at residue 6, which points to a read error; the protein shown is made from the DNA. This chain connects TRDV2 to TRDJ1; 10 nucleotides match TRDD3. The J gene is not listed in TCRdb, so it was assigned here from a DNA match to germline. The J segment lost 0 bases and the V segment lost 1 base, leaving 16 bases of the junction unmatched. Germline assignment: CDR1 GEAIGNYY and CDR2 EKD. The CDR3 extends over 20 amino acids. The CDR3 sequence: CACDTGQNWGIEGYTDKLIF. CDR3 coding DNA: TGTGCCTGTGACACTGGTCAAAACTGGGGGATCGAAGGGTACACCGATAAACTCATCTTT.

This clone has more than one count but fewer than ten. The mismatch at residue 12 between this DNA's translation and the TCRdb protein of a much larger clone likely reflects a read error; the protein shown is translated from the DNA. The chain has TRDV1 and TRDJ1; TRDD3 is a possible D gene (5 bases). The J gene is absent in TCRdb and was assigned here via DNA matching to germline. CDR3 size: 18 residues. Germline V gene data show CDR1 as TSWWSYY and CDR2 as QGS. Trimming stripped 0 bases from V and 2 bases from J, with 19 bases between. CDR3 bases: TGTGCTCTTGGGGAACTAATCGCCACGGGGAAGAGGACCGATAAACTCATCTTT. Amino acids: CALGELIATGKRTDKLIF.

In its sample, this clone was seen a few times. The protein that TCRdb holds for this DNA derives from a much larger clone and differs from the translated DNA at residue 13, which likely indicates a read error; the protein shown here is translated from the DNA. The chain recombines TRDV1 with TRDJ1; D might be TRDD2 (5 bases). TCRdb lists no J gene, so it was determined here by aligning the DNA to germline. From germline, CDR1 is TSWWSYY and CDR2 QGS. The CDR3 sequence is 18 residues long. V lost 5 bases and J 3 bases, leaving 25 bases between the germline ends. This chain's CDR3 is CALGIALTYSPYADKLIF. CDR3 DNA: TGTGCTCTTGGGATCGCCTTGACCTACTCCCCTTACGCCGATAAACTCATCTTT.

This clone was detected a few times. This likely stems from a read error, as it lies one base from a far larger clone. Other DNA sequences in this sample translate to the same CDR3. This chain links TRDV2 with TRDJ2, with 13 positions matching TRDD3. The J gene was not available in TCRdb and was assigned here by matching the DNA to germline segments. J was trimmed by 6 bases and V by 3 bases; bases with no gene match: 27. Per germline, CDR1 GEAIGNYY and CDR2 EKD. The CDR3 is made up of 23 amino acids. The CDR3 here is CACDRLLGDTPHGKPVGAAQLFF. DNA for the CDR3: TGTGCCTGTGACCGCCTACTGGGGGATACGCCCCACGGTAAACCGGTCGGTGCAGCACAACTCTTCTTT.

This clone has more than one count but fewer than ten. It differs at one base from a far larger clone, so likely a read error. The same CDR3 is also encoded by other DNA sequences in this sample. The chain is built from TRDV2 and TRDJ1; 13 positions match TRDD3. The J gene is absent in TCRdb and was assigned here via DNA matching to germline. Per the germline V gene, CDR1 is GEAIGNYY and CDR2 is EKD. The CDR3 extends over 16 amino acids. With 5 bases clipped from V and 3 bases from J, the junction kept 8 bases outside the gene matches. The CDR3 DNA follows: TGTGCCTGTGTCCGCACTGGGGGATACGCCTCCGATAAACTCATCTTT. Translating gives CACVRTGGYASDKLIF.

For this clone: It is likely a read error: a sequence one base away is far more abundant. Other nucleotide sequences from this sample produce the same CDR3. This chain joins TRDV2 and TRDJ1, with TRDD3 identical over 7 bases. The J gene was missing in TCRdb and was found by matching the end of the DNA to germline. The CDR3 spans 15 residues. CDR1 is GEAIGNYY and CDR2 is EKD in the germline V gene. The CDR3 region is CACDTVGISTDKLIF. The CDR3 bases are TGTGCCTGTGACACAGTGGGGATAAGTACCGACAAACTCATCTTT.